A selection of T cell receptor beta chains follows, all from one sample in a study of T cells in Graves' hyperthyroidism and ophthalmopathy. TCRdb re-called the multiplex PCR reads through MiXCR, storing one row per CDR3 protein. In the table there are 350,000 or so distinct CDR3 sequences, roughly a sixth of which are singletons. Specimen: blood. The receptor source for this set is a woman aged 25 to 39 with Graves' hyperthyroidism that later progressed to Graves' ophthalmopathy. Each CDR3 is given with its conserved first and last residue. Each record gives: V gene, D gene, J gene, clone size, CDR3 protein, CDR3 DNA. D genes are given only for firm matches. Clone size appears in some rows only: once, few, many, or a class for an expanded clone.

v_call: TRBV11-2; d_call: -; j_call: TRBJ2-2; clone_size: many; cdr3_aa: CASSTTVISGELFF; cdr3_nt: TGTGCCAGCAGCACGACAGTGATTAGCGGGGAGCTGTTTTTT
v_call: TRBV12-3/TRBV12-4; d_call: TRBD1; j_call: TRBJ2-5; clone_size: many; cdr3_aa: CASSPRQGRVETQYF; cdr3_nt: TGTGCCAGCAGTCCAAGACAGGGACGGGTAGAGACCCAGTACTTC
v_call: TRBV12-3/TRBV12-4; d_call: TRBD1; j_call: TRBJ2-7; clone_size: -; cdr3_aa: CASSTRTGTHEQYF; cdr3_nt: TGTGCCAGCAGTACAAGGACAGGGACCCACGAGCAGTACTTC
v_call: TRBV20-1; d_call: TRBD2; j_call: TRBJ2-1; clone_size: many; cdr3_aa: CSARDVKGLAGYNEQFF; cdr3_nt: TGCAGTGCTAGAGACGTAAAGGGACTAGCGGGCTACAATGAGCAGTTCTTC
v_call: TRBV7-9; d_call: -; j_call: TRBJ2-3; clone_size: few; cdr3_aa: CASTFSSPAGLTDTRYF; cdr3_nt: TGTGCCAGCACCTTCTCCTCACCGGCGGGATTGACAGATACGCGGTATTTT
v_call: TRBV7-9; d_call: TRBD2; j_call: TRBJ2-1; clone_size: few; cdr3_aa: CASSLPGGLYNEQFF; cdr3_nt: TGTGCCAGCAGCCTGCCGGGAGGGTTGTACAATGAGCAGTTCTTC
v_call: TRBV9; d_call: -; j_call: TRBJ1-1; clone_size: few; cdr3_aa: CASSVAVDTEAFF; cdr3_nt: TGTGCCAGCAGCGTAGCGGTTGACACTGAAGCTTTCTTT
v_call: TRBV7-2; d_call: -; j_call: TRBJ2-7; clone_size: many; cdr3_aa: CASSSWAGYEQYF; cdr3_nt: TGTGCCAGCAGTTCGTGGGCCGGCTACGAGCAGTACTTC
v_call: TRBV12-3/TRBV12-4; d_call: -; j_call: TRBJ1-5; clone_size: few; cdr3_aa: CASSLASRGGPYQPQHF; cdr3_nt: TGTGCCAGCAGTTTAGCCTCTAGGGGCGGCCCCTATCAGCCCCAGCATTTT
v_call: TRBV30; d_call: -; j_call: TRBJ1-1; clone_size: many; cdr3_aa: CAWSEVGTEAFF; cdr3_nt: TGTGCCTGGAGTGAGGTGGGCACTGAAGCTTTCTTT
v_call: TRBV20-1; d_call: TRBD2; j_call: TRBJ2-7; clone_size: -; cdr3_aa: CSARILAGAQYEQYF; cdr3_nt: TGCAGTGCTAGAATTCTAGCGGGCGCCCAGTACGAGCAGTACTTC
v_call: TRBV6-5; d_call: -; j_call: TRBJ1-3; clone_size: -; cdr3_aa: CASSYLLGDSGNTIYF; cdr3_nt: TGTGCCAGCAGTTACCTTCTGGGAGACTCTGGAAACACCATATATTTT
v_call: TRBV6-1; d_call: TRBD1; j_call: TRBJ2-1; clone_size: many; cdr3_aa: CASSERTGYNEQFF; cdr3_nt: TGTGCCAGCAGTGAAAGGACAGGTTACAATGAGCAGTTCTTC
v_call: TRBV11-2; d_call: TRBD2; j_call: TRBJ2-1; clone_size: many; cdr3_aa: CASSLGLAGAAESQFF; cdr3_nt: TGTGCCAGCAGCTTAGGGCTTGCGGGAGCGGCTGAATCGCAGTTCTTC
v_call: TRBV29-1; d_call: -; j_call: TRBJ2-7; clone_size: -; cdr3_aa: CSVEDVAYEQYF; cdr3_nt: TGCAGCGTTGAAGATGTAGCCTACGAGCAGTACTTC
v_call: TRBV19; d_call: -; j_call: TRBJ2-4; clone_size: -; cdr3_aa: CASMARNWNIQYF; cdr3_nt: TGTGCCAGTATGGCACGAAATTGGAACATTCAGTACTTC
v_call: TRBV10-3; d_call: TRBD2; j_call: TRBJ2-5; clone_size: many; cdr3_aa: CAISGGTSGVETQYF; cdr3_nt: TGTGCCATCAGTGGCGGGACTAGCGGGGTAGAGACCCAGTACTTC
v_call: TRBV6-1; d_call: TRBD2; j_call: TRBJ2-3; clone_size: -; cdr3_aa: CASSLRAGAADTQYF; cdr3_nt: TGTGCCAGCAGTCTACGAGCGGGGGCCGCAGATACGCAGTATTTT
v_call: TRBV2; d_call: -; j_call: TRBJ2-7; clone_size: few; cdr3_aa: CASSEGPRLSYEQYF; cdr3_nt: TGTGCCAGCAGTGAAGGACCCCGTCTCTCCTACGAGCAGTACTTC
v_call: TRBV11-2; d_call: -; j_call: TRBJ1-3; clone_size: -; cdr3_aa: CASSPQLSSGNTIYF; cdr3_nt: TGTGCCAGCAGCCCACAACTGAGCTCTGGAAACACCATATATTTT
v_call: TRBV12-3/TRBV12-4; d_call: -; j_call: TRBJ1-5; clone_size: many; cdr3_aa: CASSTDLFDQHF; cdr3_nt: TGTGCCAGCAGTACGGACCTATTCGACCAGCATTTT
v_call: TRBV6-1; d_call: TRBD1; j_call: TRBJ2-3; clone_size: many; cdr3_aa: CASSRTGRGTDTQYF; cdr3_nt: TGTGCCAGCAGCCGGACAGGGAGAGGGACAGATACGCAGTATTTT
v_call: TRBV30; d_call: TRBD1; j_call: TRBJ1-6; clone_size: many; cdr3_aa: CAWTGQGLNNSPLHF; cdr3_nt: TGTGCCTGGACGGGACAGGGATTAAATAATTCACCCCTCCACTTT
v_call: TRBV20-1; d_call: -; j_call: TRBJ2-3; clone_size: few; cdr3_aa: CSARPGLAEGPSTDTQYF; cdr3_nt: TGCAGTGCTAGACCGGGACTCGCCGAGGGGCCTAGCACAGATACGCAGTATTTT